The 2 T cell receptor beta chains given below trace back to one sample, sequenced in a study of immune heterogeneity within non-small cell lung tumors. Samples each supplied 500 to 650 ng of bulk tumor genomic DNA as template. Multiple biopsies spaced far apart were taken from each primary tumor during surgery. Samples came from untreated patients having curative surgery for newly diagnosed non-small cell lung cancer. A multiplex PCR containing 32 V primers and 13 J primers was used to amplify TCR beta CDR3. TCRdb redid the calling of the multiplex PCR reads with MiXCR, one entry per CDR3 protein. The table shows around 12,000 distinct CDR3 sequences, with under 25% occurring only once. Sequenced material: lung tumor tissue. These receptors all stem from a man between 60 and 75 years old with non-small cell lung cancer.

This clonotype is medium-sized in the sample. This sequence joins TRBV12-3 or TRBV12-4 and TRBJ1-3; D remains unclear. V dropped 6 bases and J dropped 4 bases, with 4 bases sitting between them. This CDR3 is built from 11 residues. CDR3 protein: CASRQGNTIYF. Here the CDR3 DNA reads TGTGCCAGCAGACAAGGAAACACCATATATTTT.

This chain links TRBV6-2 or TRBV6-3 with TRBJ1-5; D not resolved. Germline V gives CDR1 MNHEY, CDR2 SVGEGT. V lost 1 base and J lost 4, with 5 bases in between. This CDR3 region has 13 residues. DNA for the CDR3: TGTGCCAGCAGTTACTGGGGTAATCAGCCCCAGCATTTT. This codes for CASSYWGNQPQHF.